The clone carrying this T cell receptor (beta chain) has just a few counts. The antigen remains undetermined. The data were taken from a study of identical twins. Study conclusions and caveats: Less excess twin sharing appeared in beta out-of-frame sequences.

All donors comprised healthy Caucasians. The V end was cut by 2 bases, the J end by 10 bases, with 18 bases between. Germline V CDR1 and CDR2: MDHEN, SYDVKM. The CDR3 loop spans 15 amino acids. A single record per CDR3 protein comes from TCRdb applying MiXCR to the 5' RACE reads. Of fewer than 800,000 distinct CDR3 sequences listed, about 7.1% are singletons. This sample was shared with a second study, whose subject was yellow fever vaccine responses in identical twins.

The chain recombines TRBV28 with TRBJ2-1, with TRBD2 as a possible D gene (6 bases). Source material: PBMCs. This sequence originates from a woman aged 18 to 35 in good health. The CDR3 sequence: CASSLIGSLAYEQFF. The CDR3 nucleotides are TGTGCCAGCAGTTTAATAGGGAGTCTAGCGTACGAGCAGTTCTTC. Full variable domain (rest looked up from reference TRBV28 and TRBJ2-1): DVKVTQSSRYLVKRTGEKVFLECVQDMDHENMFWYRQDPGLGLRLIYFSYDVKMKEKGDIPEGYSVSREKKERFSLILESASTNQTSMYLCASSLIGSLAYEQFFGPGTRLTVL.